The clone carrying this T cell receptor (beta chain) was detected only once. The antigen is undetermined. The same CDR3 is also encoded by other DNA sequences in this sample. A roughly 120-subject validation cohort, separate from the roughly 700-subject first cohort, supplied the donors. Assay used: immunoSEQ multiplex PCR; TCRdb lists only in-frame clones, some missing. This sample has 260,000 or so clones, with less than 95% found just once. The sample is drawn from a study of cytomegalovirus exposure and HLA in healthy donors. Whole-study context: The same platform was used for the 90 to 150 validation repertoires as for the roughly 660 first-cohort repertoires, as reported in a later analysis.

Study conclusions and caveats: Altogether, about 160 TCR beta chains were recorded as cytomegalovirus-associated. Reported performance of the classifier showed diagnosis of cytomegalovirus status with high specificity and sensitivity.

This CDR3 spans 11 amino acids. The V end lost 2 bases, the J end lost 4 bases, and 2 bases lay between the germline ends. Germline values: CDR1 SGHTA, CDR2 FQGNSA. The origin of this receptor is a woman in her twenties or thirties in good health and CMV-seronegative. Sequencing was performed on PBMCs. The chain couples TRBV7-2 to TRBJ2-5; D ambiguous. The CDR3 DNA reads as TGTGCCAGCAGCTTATCAGAGACCCAGTACTTC. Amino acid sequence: CASSLSETQYF.